This record concerns one TCR beta chain sequence. Its target antigen remains unknown. No quality values exist for individual bases; no much larger clone is one base distant. The library came from the immunoSEQ multiplex PCR assay. A mixture of 60 forward primers for TCR Vbeta segments and 13 reverse primers for TCR Jbeta segments was used in the multiplex PCR. Amplification of the CDR3 region of rearranged TCR beta genes was performed with a multiplex PCR assay on genomic DNA. The amplified TCR beta libraries were sequenced on the Illumina HiSeq System as 87-base-pair reads. The authors' analysis ran thus. A later analysis tallied roughly 80 million unique TCR beta chains across the 700 or so repertoires, and approximately 12 million of those chains were shared by two or more donors. Raw reads were error-corrected and collapsed into unique sequences with a nearest-neighbor algorithm that merged closely related sequences to remove PCR and sequencing errors. V, D and J gene segments were assigned by aligning CDR3 sequences to IMGT reference sequences. For a sequence to be retained, a match of at least six nucleotides was required to both a V gene segment and a J gene segment. Rearrangements were classified as productive when the CDR3 lacked stop codons and remained in frame with V and J, and all other rearrangements were classified as non-productive. CDR3 was defined by IMGT convention, running from the second conserved V-encoded cysteine to the conserved J-encoded phenylalanine. The earlier analysis of fewer than 700 of the donors excluded sequences that lacked an unambiguous match to a single V gene segment. An earlier analysis of almost 600 of the donors classified V segments as functional when productive rearrangements were above 56.7% and as segregating when the standard deviation between donors was above 5%. A statistical classification framework was developed to diagnose cytomegalovirus status using the catalog of TCR beta chain sequences. V and J gene assignment, in a later analysis, came from comparing TCR nucleotide sequences with IMGT/GENE-DB human TR gene sequences. In a later analysis, CDR3 sequences and most-parsimonious VDJ recombination scenarios were assigned using the TCRdist pipeline. In a later analysis, each TCR beta chain was defined by its CDR3 amino acid sequence together with its V-gene family, and reads without a unique V-gene family were excluded. As a way to deal with suspected cross-contamination and a sequencing artifact, a later analysis dropped more than 500 nucleotide sequences that were highly shared and had low generation probability. In a later analysis, a clonal expansion index for each public chain was calculated from normalized within-repertoire ranks of inferred template counts. In a later analysis, generation probabilities were computed using a VDJ recombination model fitted to out-of-frame rearrangements, and the results were checked against IGoR. In a later analysis, TCR-TCR, TCR-HLA and TCR-CMV co-occurrence was scored with hypergeometric tests, and a repertoire-size bias correction was applied to TCR pairs. False discovery rates were estimated in a later analysis by permuting HLA or CMV assignments 20 times. In a later analysis, co-occurring TCRs were grouped using DBSCAN, and TCRdist sequence similarity was added for clustering within HLA-allele-positive subsets. Repertoires with fewer than 30,000 or more than 120,000 public chains were left out of co-occurrence clustering, as were five repertoires with anomalous nucleotide sharing. The table comes from immuneACCESS by way of TCRdb, which keeps in-frame sequences with V and J called. Part of the clones is missing from these tables; in studies checked, under half for an unresolved V gene and the rest for unknown reasons. That table supplies the V and J calls and clone size; D and trimming were determined from the DNA. This sample gives 200,000 or so clones in total; more than 70% of them show up just once. The ten largest clones represent around 0.25% of the sample.

This specimen belongs to a study of cytomegalovirus exposure and HLA in healthy donors (dated by TCRdb to between 2016 and 2019). With regard to the full study: According to an earlier analysis of 587 of the donors, roughly 180 million T cells yielded 95 million to 140 million unique TCR beta sequences and about 280 Gb of sequence data. An early release that covered some 640 HLA-typed donors contained 250 to 350 gigabases of sequencing data and roughly 84 million unique TCR sequences. The genetic ancestry cluster associated with self-reported Caucasian donors included 81% of the approximately 430 genotyped donors. The study was designed to test whether signatures of past pathogen exposure could be identified by cataloging public T cell receptors. The study profiled the T cell repertoires of approximately 700 subjects by immunosequencing and related them to cytomegalovirus serostatus. In addition to the first cohort of several hundred subjects, a separate validation cohort of around 110 different subjects was used. The study combined high-throughput TCR immunosequencing, statistical association of individual TCRs with disease status, and machine learning to predict cytomegalovirus infection status. A later analysis re-analyzed previously published TCR beta repertoires from roughly 690 donors and added high-resolution HLA genotyping to study TCR occurrence patterns. Rather than using new phenotypic data, the later analysis identified candidate immune exposures from TCR beta sequences and from how often those sequences occurred across donors. An earlier analysis of 450 to 750 of the donors used high-throughput TCR beta sequencing to judge whether each TCR beta V gene segment behaved as functional or pseudogenic. Donor age, sex, ethnicity and CMV serostatus were compiled together with the repertoire data. Genome-wide SNP genotypes for about 65% of the roughly 670 donors were used in a later genetic analysis, which treated that subset as a discovery cohort. All discovery cohort repertoires had been generated on a single sequencing platform. Both class I and class II loci were covered by HLA typing, at four-digit resolution. The number of typed donors differed by locus: about 620-630 for A, B, C, DRB1 and DQB1; 522 for DQA1; over 600 for DPA1; and roughly 470 for DPB1. A handful of DR-DQ haplotypes were handled as single units for association and clustering because linkage in the cohort was strong. Among 398 genotyped donors of the cohort, an average of roughly 230,000 unique TCR beta nucleotide sequences was sequenced per donor, of which about 19% were non-productive. On the study overall, not on this receptor specifically: A group of highly shared sequence variants was considered likely to be a technical artifact of the sequencing pipeline. The presence/absence analyses assumed that sequencing depth was roughly uniform across donors, and that assumption may not be true. An association between a missense DCLRE1C variant and V-gene and J-gene trimming of TCR beta chains was found in a later genetic analysis and replicated in an independent cohort. A later analysis found that HLA-associated TCR beta chains were more clonally expanded and had lower generation probabilities than equally common non-associated chains. The cohort was sequenced for TCR beta chains only, and without alpha or paired-chain data the features that could be detected were limited. In an earlier analysis of over 550 of the donors, most TCR beta V segments were observed in productive rearrangements about 87% or about 30% of the time, broadly matching IMGT annotations. In a later genetic analysis, fewer N-insertions in productive TCRs were reported among donors in an Asian-associated ancestry cluster than the approximately 630-donor mean. In vitro tests confirmed that three of the cytomegalovirus-associated TCR beta chains recognize cytomegalovirus antigens. According to a later analysis, most CMV-associated TCR beta chains appeared to be HLA-restricted, and the HLA associations seemed to be driven largely by CMV exposure. Correlated functional status among segregating V segments might be attributable to linkage disequilibrium, but an unknown experimental factor could not be ruled out. A further reported finding was that TCR beta sequences accurately predicted the HLA-A and HLA-B alleles for most subjects in the first cohort. Most TCR sequences were observed very rarely across donors, whereas some public TCRs were present in many individuals. It was suggested by the authors that the approach could potentially be generalized to other disease states and immunological phenotypes. Over 15 rarely observed V segments, including chromosome 9 orphons, were excluded from the earlier analysis of about 610 of the donors because counts were too low. The study listed approximately 150 TCR beta chains as associated with cytomegalovirus. A later analysis reported that several top co-occurrence clusters appeared linked to parvovirus B19, influenza, CMV and Epstein-Barr virus. Because HLA typing was missing for some donors at each locus, association tests included only the typed subset. At a false discovery rate of 0.05, a later analysis linked approximately 18,000 TCR beta sequences to specific HLA alleles. In both the original and validation cohorts, the classifier was reported to diagnose cytomegalovirus status with high specificity and sensitivity. In a later analysis, the rate of TCR association differed among HLA loci, with DRB1 alleles having the most associated TCRs and HLA-C alleles having the fewest. Some IMGT-functional V segments, including TRBV6-2 and TRBV6-3, could not be distinguished by the 87-base-pair reads and were therefore excluded. CMV serostatus was the only immune exposure information available for the cohort. Strong co-occurrence of HLA alleles, especially DR and DQ, made assigning TCR associations to individual alleles difficult.

The CDR3 spans 16 residues, from the cysteine through the phenylalanine. Only the CDR3 portion is preserved as DNA: 48 bases, with reading frame beginning at the first base. V and J lose 1 base and 4 bases, and a span of 14 bases separates them. CDR1 and CDR2, looked up from the germline V gene, are SGHVS and FNYEAQ. The cohort consisted of 650 to 700 healthy bone marrow donors. At the time of sampling, all cohort members were nominally healthy, though unrecorded immune exposures were likely present. The donor tested CMV seronegative, placing the donor among the 352 seronegative members of the cohort. Every donor gave a peripheral blood sample, and the peripheral blood mononuclear cells from that sample were used for TCR beta sequencing. The Qiagen DNeasy Blood Extraction Kit was used to extract genomic DNA from the blood cell samples.

The TCR sequence derives from a boy aged 5-17 years in good health and CMV-seronegative. Specimen: PBMCs. Rearrangement joined TRBV7-6 to TRBJ1-5; the D region possibly corresponds to TRBD1 (5 bases align). The nucleotide sequence reads TGTGCCAGCAGCTTAGGGGGCCAGGGCGGAAATCAGCCCCAGCATTTT. It encodes CASSLGGQGGNQPQHF.